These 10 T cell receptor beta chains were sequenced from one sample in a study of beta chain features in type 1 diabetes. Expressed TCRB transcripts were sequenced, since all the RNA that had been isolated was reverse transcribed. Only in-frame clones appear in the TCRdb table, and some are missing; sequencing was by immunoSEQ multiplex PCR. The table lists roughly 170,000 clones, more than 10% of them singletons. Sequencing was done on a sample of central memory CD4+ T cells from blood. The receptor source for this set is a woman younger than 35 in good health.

CDR3 sequence reads: CASRRRDRGHQPQHF. The CDR3 DNA follows: TGTGCCAGCAGGAGACGGGACAGGGGGCATCAGCCCCAGCATTTT. The chain joins TRBV2 to TRBJ1-5; 12 bases fit TRBD1. V lost 6 bases, J lost 5 bases, and 5 bases stayed unmatched. The CDR3 has 15 residues. Germline V lookup: CDR1 SNHLY, CDR2 FYNNEI.

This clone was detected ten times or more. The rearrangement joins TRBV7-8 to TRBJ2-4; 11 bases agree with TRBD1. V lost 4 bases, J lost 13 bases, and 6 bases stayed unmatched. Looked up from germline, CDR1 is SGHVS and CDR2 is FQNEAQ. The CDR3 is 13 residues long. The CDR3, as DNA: TGTGCCAGCAGCTCAAACCGGGACAGGGGGCAGTACTTC. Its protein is CASSSNRDRGQYF.

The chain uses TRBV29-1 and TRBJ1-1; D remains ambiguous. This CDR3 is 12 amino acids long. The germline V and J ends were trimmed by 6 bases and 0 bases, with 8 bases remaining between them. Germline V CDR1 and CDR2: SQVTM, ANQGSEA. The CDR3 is CSVRRVNTEAFF. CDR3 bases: TGCAGCGTCCGTCGGGTGAACACTGAAGCTTTCTTT. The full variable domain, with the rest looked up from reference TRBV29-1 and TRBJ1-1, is SAVISQKPSRDICQRGTSLTIQCQVDSQVTMMFWYRQQPGQSLTLIATANQGSEATYESGFVIDKFPISRPNLTFSTLTVSNMSPEDSSIYLCSVRRVNTEAFFGQGTRLTVV.

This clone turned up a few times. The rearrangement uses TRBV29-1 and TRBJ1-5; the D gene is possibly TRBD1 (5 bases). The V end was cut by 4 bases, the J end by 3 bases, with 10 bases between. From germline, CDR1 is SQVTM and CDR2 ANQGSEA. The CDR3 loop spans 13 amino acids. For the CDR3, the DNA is TGCAGCGTTGGAGACAGTGACAATCAGCCCCAGCATTTT. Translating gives CSVGDSDNQPQHF.

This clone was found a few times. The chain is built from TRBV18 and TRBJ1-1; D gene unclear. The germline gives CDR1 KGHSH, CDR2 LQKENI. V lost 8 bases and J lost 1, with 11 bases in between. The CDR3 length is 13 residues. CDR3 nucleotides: TGTGCCAGCACCGATACTCAGAACACTGAAGCTTTCTTT. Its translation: CASTDTQNTEAFF.

Here the CDR3 DNA reads TGTGCCAGCAGTTTAATCAGTGGCAGCAATCAGCCCCAGCATTTT. Protein sequence: CASSLISGSNQPQHF. The gene calls are TRBV28 and TRBJ1-5, with unresolved D. The V gene lost 2 bases and the J gene lost 1 base, with 9 bases spanning the gap. Germline CDR1 and CDR2: MDHEN and SYDVKM. The length of the CDR3 is 15 residues.

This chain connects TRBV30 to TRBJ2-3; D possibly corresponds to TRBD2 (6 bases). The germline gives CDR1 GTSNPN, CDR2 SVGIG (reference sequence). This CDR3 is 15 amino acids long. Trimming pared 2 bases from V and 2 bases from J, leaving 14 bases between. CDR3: CAWSTASAFTDTQYF. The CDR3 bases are TGTGCCTGGAGTACGGCTAGCGCTTTCACAGATACGCAGTATTTT.

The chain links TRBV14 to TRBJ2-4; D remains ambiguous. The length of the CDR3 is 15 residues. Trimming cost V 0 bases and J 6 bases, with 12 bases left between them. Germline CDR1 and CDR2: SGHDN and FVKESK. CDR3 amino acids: CASSQDSGSGNIQYF. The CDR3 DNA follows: TGTGCCAGCAGCCAAGACTCGGGTTCCGGAAACATTCAGTACTTC.

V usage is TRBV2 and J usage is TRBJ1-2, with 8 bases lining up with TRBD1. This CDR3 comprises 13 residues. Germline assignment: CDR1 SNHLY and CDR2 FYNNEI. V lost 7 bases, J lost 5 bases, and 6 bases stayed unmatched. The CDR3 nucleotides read TGTGCCAGCATCGTGGACAGGGCGTATGGCTACACCTTC. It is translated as CASIVDRAYGYTF. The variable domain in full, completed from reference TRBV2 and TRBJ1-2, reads EPEVTQTPSHQVTQMGQEVILRCVPISNHLYFYWYRQILGQKVEFLVSFYNNEISEKSEIFDDQFSVERPDGSNFTLKIRSTKLEDSAMYFCASIVDRAYGYTFGSGTRLTVV.

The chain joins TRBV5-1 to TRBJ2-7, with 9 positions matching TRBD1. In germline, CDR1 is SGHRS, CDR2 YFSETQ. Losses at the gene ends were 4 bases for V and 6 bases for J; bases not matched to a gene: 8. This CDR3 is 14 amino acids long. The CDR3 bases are TGCGCCAGCAGCCCCGGGGACAGGGATACCGAGCAGTACTTC. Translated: CASSPGDRDTEQYF.